This T cell receptor beta chain was recovered during a study of blood T cell repertoires in COVID-19. The overall study: The United States, Italy and Spain provided the acute and convalescent COVID-19 samples. The analysed material was cDNA or gDNA that came from T cells, B-cell-depleted T cells, or PBMCs.

Per the original methods: Reference gene primer amplification gave estimated nucleated cell counts. Generated by immunoSEQ multiplex PCR, the TCRdb table keeps only in-frame clones and is missing some. V, J and clone size are those of that table, while D and trimming were read from the DNA. The table has 30,000 to 40,000 clones, roughly four fifths seen once; the top ten hold 3.6%. CDR1 is SEHNR and CDR2 is FQNEAQ in the germline V gene (reference sequence). V dropped 5 bases and J dropped 4; count of bases not matched to a gene: 6. There are 14 residues in the CDR3. The clonotype comes from a middle-aged man with acute or convalescent COVID-19. Sequencing was carried out using peripheral blood. The chain links TRBV7-9 to TRBJ1-2; 8 bases are shared with TRBD1. In DNA, the CDR3 is TGTGCCAGCAGCACAGGACAGGGACCCTATGGCTACACCTTC. Translated, it gives CASSTGQGPYGYTF.